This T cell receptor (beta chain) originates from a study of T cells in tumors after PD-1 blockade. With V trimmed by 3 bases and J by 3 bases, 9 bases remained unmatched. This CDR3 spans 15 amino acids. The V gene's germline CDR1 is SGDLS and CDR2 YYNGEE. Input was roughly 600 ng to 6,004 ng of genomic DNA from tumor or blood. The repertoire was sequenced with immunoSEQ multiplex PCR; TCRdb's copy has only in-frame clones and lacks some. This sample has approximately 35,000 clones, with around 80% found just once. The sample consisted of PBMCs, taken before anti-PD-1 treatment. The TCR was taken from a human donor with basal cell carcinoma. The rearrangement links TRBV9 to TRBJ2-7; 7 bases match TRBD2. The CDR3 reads CASSARGVGNYEQYF. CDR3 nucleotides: TGTGCCAGCAGCGCCCGGGGGGTTGGGAACTACGAGCAGTACTTC. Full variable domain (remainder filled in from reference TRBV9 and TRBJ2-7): DSGVTQTPKHLITATGQRVTLRCSPRSGDLSVYWYQQSLDQGLQFLIQYYNGEERAKGNILERFSAQQFPDLHSELNLSSLELGDSALYFCASSARGVGNYEQYFGPGTRLTVT.